These 6 T cell receptor beta chains share one sample of origin, sequenced in a study of T cell responses to AZD1222 COVID-19 vaccine. TCRdb's copy holds only in-frame clones and misses some; the assay was immunoSEQ multiplex PCR. This table has under 30,000 clones, 70% to 90% appearing once. This sample comprised peripheral blood, obtained 28 days after the second AZD1222 dose. Source of these receptors: an adult who received the AZD1222 COVID-19 vaccine.

This rearrangement joins TRBV6-5 to TRBJ2-3; the match to TRBD2 covers 11 bases. The CDR3 loop spans 15 amino acids. Germline CDR1 reads MNHEY; CDR2 reads SVGAGI. V lost 6 bases and J lost 4; bases outside the gene matches: 6. CDR3 nucleotides: TGTGCCAGCAGCTACATAGCGGGAGGGCCAGATACGCAGTATTTT. It translates to CASSYIAGGPDTQYF.

V gene TRBV5-1 combines with J gene TRBJ1-4, with D unclear. The CDR3 is 13 amino acids. Per the germline V gene, CDR1 is SGHRS and CDR2 is YFSETQ. V lost 5 bases and J 3 bases, leaving 8 bases between the germline ends. The CDR3 bases are TGCGCCAGCAGGCCTACCCCTAATGAAAAACTGTTTTTT. It is translated as CASRPTPNEKLFF.

The chain couples TRBV18 to TRBJ2-7, with D perhaps matching TRBD2 (6 bases). The CDR3 runs to 15 residues. V was trimmed by 6 bases and J by 1 base, leaving 16 bases between them. Germline CDR1 reads KGHSH; CDR2 reads LQKENI. Written as DNA, the CDR3 is TGTGCCAGCTCCGGTGATCAGGAGGGGTCCTACGAGCAGTACTTC. It translates to CASSGDQEGSYEQYF.

The chain combines TRBV6-5 with TRBJ2-2; no definite D call. The CDR3 sequence is 11 residues long. The V gene lost 4 bases and the J gene lost 7 bases, with 4 bases spanning the gap. Looked up from germline, CDR1 is MNHEY and CDR2 is SVGAGI. The chain's CDR3 is CASSSFGELFF. CDR3 sequence (DNA): TGTGCCAGCAGTTCCTTCGGGGAGCTGTTTTTT.

The chain has TRBV6-5 and TRBJ1-5; 9 nucleotides align to TRBD1. V trimming: 0 bases; J trimming: 7 bases; junction bases outside the gene matches: 7. This CDR3 comprises 16 residues. Germline V gene lookup returns CDR1 MNHEY and CDR2 SVGAGI. This CDR3 is CASSYSGQGQGQPQHF. The CDR3 nucleotides read TGTGCCAGCAGTTACTCCGGACAGGGGCAAGGACAGCCCCAGCATTTT.

V usage is TRBV7-8 and J usage is TRBJ2-5, with 9 bases identical to TRBD1. This CDR3 spans 16 amino acids. Germline values: CDR1 SGHVS, CDR2 FQNEAQ. After removal of 5 bases from V and 4 bases from J, the junction contained 11 bases not matched to a gene. As DNA, the CDR3 is TGTGCCAGCAGCATAGGAAACAGGGGGCGGCGAGAGACCCAGTACTTC. This sequence encodes CASSIGNRGRRETQYF.